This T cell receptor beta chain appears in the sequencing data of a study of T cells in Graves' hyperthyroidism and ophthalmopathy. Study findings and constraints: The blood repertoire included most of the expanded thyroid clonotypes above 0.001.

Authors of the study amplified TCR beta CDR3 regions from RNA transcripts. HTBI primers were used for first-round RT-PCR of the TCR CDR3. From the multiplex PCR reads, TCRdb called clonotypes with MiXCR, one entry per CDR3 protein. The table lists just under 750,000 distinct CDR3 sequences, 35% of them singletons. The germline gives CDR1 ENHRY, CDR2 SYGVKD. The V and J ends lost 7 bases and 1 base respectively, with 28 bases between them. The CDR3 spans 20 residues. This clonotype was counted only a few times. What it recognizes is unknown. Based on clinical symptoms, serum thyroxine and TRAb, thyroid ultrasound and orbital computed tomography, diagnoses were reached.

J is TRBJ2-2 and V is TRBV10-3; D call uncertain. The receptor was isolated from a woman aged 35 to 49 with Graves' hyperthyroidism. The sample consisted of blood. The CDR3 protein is CAIMAPSSPRSSMNTGELFF. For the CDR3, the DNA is TGTGCCATCATGGCCCCTAGTAGTCCAAGGAGCTCGATGAACACCGGGGAGCTGTTTTTT.